Below, 7 T cell receptor beta chains from the same sample are listed, as sequenced in a study of immune evolution from preneoplasia to lung adenocarcinoma. TCRdb's table, derived via immunoSEQ multiplex PCR, lists solely in-frame clones and lacks some. The sample lists 35,000 to 40,000 clones; 74% were seen once. The sample was FFPE invasive lung adenocarcinoma tissue. The receptors originated from a person between 55 and 69 years old with lung adenocarcinoma.

This chain joins TRBV4-2 and TRBJ2-3, with D perhaps being TRBD1 or TRBD2 (5 bases each). This CDR3 comprises 15 residues. Germline-derived CDR1 and CDR2 are LGHNA and YNFKEQ. Trimming shortened V by 4 bases and J by 2 bases, and 13 bases separated the two germline ends. CDR3 sequence (DNA): TGTGCCAGCAGCCTTACCGGGACCCCCACAGATACGCAGTATTTT. It yields the protein CASSLTGTPTDTQYF.

The chain recombines TRBV7-3 with TRBJ1-1, with TRBD1 matching 7 bases. Per germline, CDR1 SGHTA and CDR2 FQGTGA. The CDR3 covers 16 residues. J gave up 2 bases and V 1 base, and 7 bases lay outside the gene matches. This CDR3 is CASSLNPGQKNTEAFF. For the CDR3, the DNA is TGTGCCAGCAGCTTAAACCCGGGACAGAAAAACACTGAAGCTTTCTTT.

V and J are TRBV18 and TRBJ2-3; D may be TRBD1 (6 bases). Germline V gene lookup returns CDR1 KGHSH and CDR2 LQKENI. The CDR3 sequence is 15 residues long. Trimming cost V 3 bases and J 1 base, with 11 bases left between them. The CDR3 DNA follows: TGTGCCAGCTCACCCGGCCGGACAGGCACAGATACGCAGTATTTT. This encodes CASSPGRTGTDTQYF.

The gene calls are TRBV6-4 and TRBJ2-7; D perhaps matches TRBD1 (6 bases). CDR3 size: 16 residues. Germline V gene sequence: CDR1 MRHNA, CDR2 SNTAGT. V lost 0 bases and J 2 bases, leaving 14 bases between the germline ends. CDR3 sequence (DNA): TGTGCCAGCAGTGACTCGGGGGCTCAACGGGCCTACGAGCAGTACTTC. Amino acid sequence: CASSDSGAQRAYEQYF.

The count of this clone is one. The rearrangement links TRBV5-4 to TRBJ1-2; perhaps TRBD1 as D (5 bases). The CDR3 sequence is 15 residues long. Per germline, CDR1 SGHNT and CDR2 YYREEE (reference sequence). V was shortened by 5 bases and J by 0 bases, with 14 bases between the two germline ends. CDR3 in DNA: TGTGCCAGCAGATTTTACGACAGAGCTAACTATGGCTACACCTTC. This codes for CASRFYDRANYGYTF.

This rearrangement joins TRBV7-2 to TRBJ2-3; 10 bases fit TRBD1. Germline lookup yields CDR1 SGHTA and CDR2 FQGNSA. V was pared by 3 bases and J by 2 bases, with 11 bases of the junction left unmatched. The CDR3 covers 18 residues. Here the CDR3 DNA reads TGTGCCAGCAGCTTGGTGACCTTCGGGACAGGGGACACAGATACGCAGTATTTT. Protein: CASSLVTFGTGDTDTQYF.

This chain joins TRBV6-1 and TRBJ2-7; 7 nucleotides line up with TRBD1. The CDR3 runs to 14 residues. The trim removed 7 bases at V and 0 bases at J, leaving 6 bases unmatched. Germline V lookup: CDR1 MNHNS, CDR2 SASEGT. CDR3 nucleotide sequence: TGTGCCAGCACCTTACAGGGGTTCTCCTACGAGCAGTACTTC. This translates into CASTLQGFSYEQYF.